One and the same sample provided the 8 T cell receptor beta chains below, sequenced in a study of T cell repertoires in cytomegalovirus infection. TCRdb re-analysed the reads in MiXCR, keeping a single row per CDR3 protein. The data contain about 310,000 distinct CDR3 sequences, 9.6% of them singletons. Sequencing was carried out using PBMCs. These receptors originate from a human donor in good health (CMV status not recorded). Some clones in this sample may be carry-over from other donors' samples.

CDR3 loop: CASSPTGGGKAFF. The CDR3 DNA sequence: TGTGCCAGCAGCCCCACGGGGGGAGGGAAAGCTTTCTTT. This rearrangement joins TRBV7-3 to TRBJ1-1; TRBD1 might be the D (5 bases). V lost 5 bases and J 9 bases, leaving 16 bases between the germline ends. CDR1 and CDR2 (germline): SGHTA, FQGTGA. This CDR3 contains 13 residues.

The J gene is TRBJ1-4, the V gene TRBV18; D is undetermined. The CDR3 length is 15 residues. CDR1 is KGHSH and CDR2 is LQKENI in the germline V gene. The V gene lost 3 bases and the J gene lost 7 bases, with 15 bases spanning the gap. CDR3 in DNA: TGTGCCAGCTCACCCCTGAGACCGTTCTCTGAAAAACTGTTTTTT. Translating it yields CASSPLRPFSEKLFF.

The rearrangement uses TRBV3-1 and TRBJ1-1; no clear D. Per germline, CDR1 LGHDT and CDR2 YNNKEL (reference sequence). The CDR3 runs to 14 residues. Trimming removed 0 bases at V and 1 base at J, with 6 bases between. CDR3 in amino acids: CASSQEVKNTEAFF. The CDR3 bases are TGTGCCAGCAGCCAAGAAGTGAAGAACACTGAAGCTTTCTTT.

The chain employs TRBV6-6 and TRBJ2-2, with D possibly TRBD1 on 6 matching bases. Germline V lookup: CDR1 MNHNY, CDR2 SVGAGI (reference sequence). The CDR3 spans 15 residues. Trimming shortened V by 0 bases and J by 5 bases, and 10 bases separated the two germline ends. CDR3 coding DNA: TGTGCCAGCAGTTACTCAACAGGGATGACCGGGGAGCTGTTTTTT. Its protein is CASSYSTGMTGELFF.

This clonotype was recorded at least ten times. This chain links TRBV7-2 with TRBJ1-1; maybe TRBD1 (5 bases). Germline V gives CDR1 SGHTA, CDR2 FQGNSA. CDR3 length: 14 amino acids. Trimming stripped 4 bases from V and 4 bases from J, with 13 bases between. The DNA of the CDR3 is TGTGCCAGCAGCTACCAGTTGGGGGGCACTGAAGCTTTCTTT. Translated, it gives CASSYQLGGTEAFF.

There are many counts of this clonotype. V gene TRBV3-1 combines with J gene TRBJ2-3; D might be TRBD1 (6 bases). Trimming pared 1 base from V and 2 bases from J, leaving 16 bases between. This CDR3 is 17 amino acids long. The germline V gene encodes CDR1 LGHDT and CDR2 YNNKEL (reference sequence). DNA of the CDR3: TGTGCCAGCAGCCAAGTGGGGGCCAGAAGAGACACAGATACGCAGTATTTT. Translation: CASSQVGARRDTDTQYF.

In this sample, this clonotype turned up many times. This chain links TRBV6-2 or TRBV6-3 with TRBJ1-1; no definite D call. Germline lookup yields CDR1 MNHEY and CDR2 SVGEGT. The length of the CDR3 is 14 residues. Trimming pared 2 bases from V and 4 bases from J, leaving 11 bases between. The CDR3 sequence: CASSYGVYATEAFF. Here the CDR3 DNA reads TGTGCCAGCAGTTACGGGGTTTATGCCACTGAAGCTTTCTTT.

Ten or more counts support this clonotype. V gene TRBV28 combines with J gene TRBJ1-1; TRBD1 might be the D (6 bases). Germline values: CDR1 MDHEN, CDR2 SYDVKM. Deletions cut 4 bases from V and 5 bases from J, with 11 bases between. The CDR3 covers 13 residues. The CDR3 sequence is CASSSHRATEAFF. CDR3 sequence (DNA): TGTGCCAGCAGTTCCCACAGGGCTACTGAAGCTTTCTTT.